This T cell receptor beta chain was captured in a study of blood T cells in healthy people across ages. Broader study findings: A conclusive naive versus antigen-experienced comparison was prevented by the unsorted PBMCs. Diversity figures based on one million T cells were deemed too low.

A second PCR of 7 to 11 cycles used a sample-barcoded 5' primer and a J-beta primer mix. MiXCR was run by TCRdb on the 5' RACE reads, yielding one entry per CDR3 protein. Among 800,000 or so distinct CDR3 sequences listed, around half were seen once. The CDR3 is 15 residues long. V was pared by 6 bases and J by 3 bases, with 7 bases of the junction left unmatched. Staff drew 9 to 10 milliliters of peripheral blood from each donor. A few counts support this clonotype. What it binds is unknown. Material: blood. The chain employs TRBV12-3 or TRBV12-4 and TRBJ1-5; 8 bases align to TRBD1. The sequence came from an elderly man in good health. The CDR3 DNA follows: TGTGCCAGCAGCCTCTCAGGGGGCTTCAATCAGCCCCAGCATTTT. This gives the protein CASSLSGGFNQPQHF.